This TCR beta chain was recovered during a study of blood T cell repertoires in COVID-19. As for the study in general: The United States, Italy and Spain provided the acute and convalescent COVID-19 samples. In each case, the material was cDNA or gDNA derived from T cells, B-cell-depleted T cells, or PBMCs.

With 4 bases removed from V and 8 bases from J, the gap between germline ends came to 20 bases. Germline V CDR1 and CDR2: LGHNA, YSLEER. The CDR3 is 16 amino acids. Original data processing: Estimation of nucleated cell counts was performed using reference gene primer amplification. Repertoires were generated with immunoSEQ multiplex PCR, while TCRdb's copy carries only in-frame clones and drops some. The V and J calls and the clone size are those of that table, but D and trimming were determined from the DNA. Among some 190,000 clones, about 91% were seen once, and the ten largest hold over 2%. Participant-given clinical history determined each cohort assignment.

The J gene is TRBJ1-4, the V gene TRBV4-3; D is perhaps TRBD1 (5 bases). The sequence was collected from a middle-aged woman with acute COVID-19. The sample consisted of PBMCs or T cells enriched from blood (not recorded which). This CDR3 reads CASSPSTGGVMEKLFF. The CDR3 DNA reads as TGCGCCAGCAGCCCCTCAACGGGGGGTGTAATGGAAAAACTGTTTTTT.